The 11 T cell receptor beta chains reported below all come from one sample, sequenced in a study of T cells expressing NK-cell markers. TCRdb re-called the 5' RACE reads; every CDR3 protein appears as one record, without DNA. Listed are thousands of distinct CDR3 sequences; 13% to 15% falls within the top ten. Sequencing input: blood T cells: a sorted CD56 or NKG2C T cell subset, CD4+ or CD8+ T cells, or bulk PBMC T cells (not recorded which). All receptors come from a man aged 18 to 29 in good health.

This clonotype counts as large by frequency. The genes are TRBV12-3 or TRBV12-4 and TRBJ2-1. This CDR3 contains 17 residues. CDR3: CASSFRSNRGSYNEQFF.

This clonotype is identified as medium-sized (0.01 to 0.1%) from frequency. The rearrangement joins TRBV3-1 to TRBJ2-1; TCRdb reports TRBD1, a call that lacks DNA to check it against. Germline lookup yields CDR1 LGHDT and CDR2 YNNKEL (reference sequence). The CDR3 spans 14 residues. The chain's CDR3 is CASSQATAYNEQFF.

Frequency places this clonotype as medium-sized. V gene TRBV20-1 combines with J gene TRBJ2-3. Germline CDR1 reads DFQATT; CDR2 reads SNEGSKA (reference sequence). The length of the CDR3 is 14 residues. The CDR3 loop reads CSARDSEGTDTQYF.

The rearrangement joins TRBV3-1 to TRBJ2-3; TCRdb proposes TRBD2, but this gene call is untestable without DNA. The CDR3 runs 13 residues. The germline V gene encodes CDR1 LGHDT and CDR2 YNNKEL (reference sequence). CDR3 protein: CASSPGLSDTQYF.

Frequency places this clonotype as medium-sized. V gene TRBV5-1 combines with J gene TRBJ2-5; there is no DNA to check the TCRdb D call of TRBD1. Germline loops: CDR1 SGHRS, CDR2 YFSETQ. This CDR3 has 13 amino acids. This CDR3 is CASSSGGQETQYF.

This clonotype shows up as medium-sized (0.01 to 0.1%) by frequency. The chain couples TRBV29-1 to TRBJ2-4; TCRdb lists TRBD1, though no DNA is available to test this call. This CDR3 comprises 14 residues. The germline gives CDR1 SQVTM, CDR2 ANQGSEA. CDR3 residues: CSVAGGLSGDIQYF.

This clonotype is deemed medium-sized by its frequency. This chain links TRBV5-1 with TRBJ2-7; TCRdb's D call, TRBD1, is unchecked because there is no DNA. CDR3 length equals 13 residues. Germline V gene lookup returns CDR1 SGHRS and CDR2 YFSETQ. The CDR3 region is CASSFEGVYEQYF.

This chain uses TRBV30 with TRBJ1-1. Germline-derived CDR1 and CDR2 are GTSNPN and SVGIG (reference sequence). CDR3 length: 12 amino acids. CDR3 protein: CAWSVRRPEAFF. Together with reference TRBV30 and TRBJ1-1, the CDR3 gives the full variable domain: SQTIHQWPATLVQPVGSPLSLECTVEGTSNPNLYWYRQAAGRGLQLLFYSVGIGQISSEVPQNLSASRPQDRQFILSSKKLLLSDSGFYLCAWSVRRPEAFFGQGTRLTVV.

Here the CDR3 reads CASSSPKWGKETQYF. The chain employs TRBV12-3 or TRBV12-4 and TRBJ2-5; the TRBD1 assignment by TCRdb is unverifiable without DNA. CDR3 size: 15 residues.

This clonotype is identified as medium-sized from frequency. The CDR3 sequence is CASSHREGYEQFF. The rearrangement links TRBV14 to TRBJ2-1; TCRdb's assignment of TRBD2 cannot be checked, as there is no DNA. Germline CDR1 and CDR2: SGHDN and FVKESK. The CDR3 is 13 amino acids. Using reference TRBV14 and TRBJ2-1 for the parts outside the CDR3, the full variable domain is EAGVTQFPSHSVIEKGQTVTLRCDPISGHDNLYWYRRVMGKEIKFLLHFVKESKQDESGMPNNRFLAERTGGTYSTLKVQPAELEDSGVYFCASSHREGYEQFFGPGTRLTVL.

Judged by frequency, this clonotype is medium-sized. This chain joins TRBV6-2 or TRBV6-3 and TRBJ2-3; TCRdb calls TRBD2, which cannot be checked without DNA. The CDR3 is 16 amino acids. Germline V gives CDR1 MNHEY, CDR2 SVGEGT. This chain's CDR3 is CASSWTSGRLPDTQYF.